One sample yielded the 8 T cell receptor beta chains listed below, sequenced in a study of OX40 agonist ivuxolimab in advanced cancers. Clones were read by immunoSEQ multiplex PCR, and TCRdb kept only the in-frame ones, dropping some. Here the sample spans more than 60,000 clones, roughly 85% being singletons. The sample consisted of CD4+ or CD8+ T cells sorted from blood, taken in a trial of the OX40 agonist ivuxolimab. The receptors come from an adult with an advanced solid tumor such as melanoma, head and neck, liver or kidney cancer.

The chain couples TRBV19 to TRBJ2-3; D perhaps matches TRBD1 (5 bases). Germline V gene lookup returns CDR1 LNHDA and CDR2 SQIVND (reference sequence). The CDR3 consists of 16 residues. V lost 4 bases, J lost 0 bases, and 14 bases lay in between. CDR3 region: CASSTLRQSSTDTQYF. In DNA, the CDR3 is TGTGCCAGTAGTACGCTTCGACAGAGTAGCACAGATACGCAGTATTTT.

As regards this clone: The junction departs from germline at one end; a sequencing error may be responsible. CDR3 loop: CASSSPPDTRELFF. The CDR3 nucleotides are TGTGCCAGCAGCTCCCCGCCCGACACCAGGGAGCTGTTTTTT. V usage is TRBV5-8 and J usage is TRBJ2-2; D not certain. Looked up from germline, CDR1 is SGHTS and CDR2 is YDEGEE. The CDR3 consists of 14 residues.

The chain links TRBV28 to TRBJ1-5; D call uncertain. Germline V gene data show CDR1 as MDHEN and CDR2 as SYDVKM. V lost 5 bases to trimming and J lost 6 bases, with 23 bases between them. CDR3 length: 17 residues. The CDR3 region has the DNA TGTGCCAGCAGTCCCCCCTTTGGGGTCGGAGGTGGTCAGCCCCAGCATTTT. Amino acids: CASSPPFGVGGGQPQHF.

The rearrangement links TRBV7-8 to TRBJ2-5, with 7 bases aligning to TRBD1. Looked up from germline, CDR1 is SGHVS and CDR2 is FQNEAQ. The ends lost 0 bases at V and 7 bases at J; junction bases unmatched: 8. The CDR3 is made up of 15 amino acids. CDR3 protein: CASSLADRFGGTQYF. In DNA, the CDR3 is TGTGCCAGCAGCTTAGCGGACAGGTTCGGCGGGACCCAGTACTTC.

The chain employs TRBV7-9 and TRBJ2-1, with 12 bases aligning to TRBD2. This CDR3 contains 15 residues. In germline, CDR1 is SEHNR, CDR2 FQNEAQ (reference sequence). J lost 5 bases, V lost 5 bases, and 4 bases had no gene match. Here the CDR3 DNA reads TGTGCCAGCAGCCTGACTAGCGGGAGAGACAATGAGCAGTTCTTC. This codes for CASSLTSGRDNEQFF.

The chain couples TRBV10-1 to TRBJ2-3; the D is unclear. The CDR3 totals 13 residues. CDR1 WNHNN and CDR2 SYGVQD come from the germline V gene (reference sequence). The ends were cut back, 2 bases at V and 1 base at J, with 4 bases in the middle. CDR3: CASSEGGTDTQYF. The CDR3 DNA reads TGCGCCAGCAGTGAGGGGGGCACAGATACGCAGTATTTT.

This chain links TRBV7-9 with TRBJ1-2; tentatively, D is TRBD1 (5 bases). Germline lookup yields CDR1 SEHNR and CDR2 FQNEAQ (reference sequence). CDR3 size: 13 residues. Trimming cost V 4 bases and J 4 bases, with 10 bases left between them. The CDR3 here is CASSYRDSYGYTF. CDR3 sequence (DNA): TGTGCCAGCAGCTACCGGGACTCCTATGGCTACACCTTC.

This rearrangement joins TRBV19 to TRBJ2-5; TRBD2 aligns across 11 bases. The end of the DNA aligns better with TRBJ2-7, so the J call may be wrong. CDR1 and CDR2 (germline): LNHDA, SQIVND (reference sequence). The CDR3 spans 16 residues. The CDR3 region has the DNA TGTGCCAGTAGTCTCGGGACTAGCGGTTTCTCCTACGAGCAGTACTTC. Its translation is CASSLGTSGFSYEQYF.